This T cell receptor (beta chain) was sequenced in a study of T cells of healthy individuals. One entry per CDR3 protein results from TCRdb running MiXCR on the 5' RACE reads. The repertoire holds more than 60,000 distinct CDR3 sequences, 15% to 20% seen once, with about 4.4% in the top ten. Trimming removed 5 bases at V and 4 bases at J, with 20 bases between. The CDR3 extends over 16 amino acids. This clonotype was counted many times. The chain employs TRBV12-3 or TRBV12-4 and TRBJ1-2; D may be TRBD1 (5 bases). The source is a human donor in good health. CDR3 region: CASSPGNWGDSYGYTF. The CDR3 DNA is TGTGCCAGCAGTCCGGGTAATTGGGGGGATTCCTATGGCTACACCTTC.